These 16 T cell receptor beta chains originate from one sample sequenced in a study of cytomegalovirus exposure and HLA in healthy donors (dated 2017 in TCRdb). Libraries were prepared through the immunoSEQ multiplex PCR assay. The multiplex PCR relied on a mix of 60 forward primers for TCR Vbeta segments and 13 reverse primers for TCR Jbeta segments. TCRdb mirrors the immuneACCESS table, restricted to in-frame sequences. Some clones are absent from its copies; in checked studies, under half trace to an unresolved V gene, and the reason for the others is unknown. The sample table contains approximately 50,000 clones; only one count was recorded for roughly 83% of them. The ten largest clonotypes hold around 4.7% of the sample. Source material: PBMCs. These receptors all come from a young man in good health and CMV-seronegative.

This clone occurred a few times. The V call is TRBV6-1, the J call TRBJ1-5; D call uncertain. Germline loops: CDR1 MNHNS, CDR2 SASEGT. V lost 0 bases, J lost 4 bases, and 7 bases lay in between. The CDR3 is made up of 14 amino acids. Here the CDR3 DNA reads TGTGCCAGCAGTGAAGCGCGCCTTAATCAGCCCCAGCATTTT. Its translation: CASSEARLNQPQHF.

CDR3 DNA sequence: TGTGCCAGCAGCTTACCAGGAAGCACTGAAGCTTTCTTT. This translates into CASSLPGSTEAFF. This chain links TRBV11-2 with TRBJ1-1; D gene uncertain. This CDR3 region has 13 residues. The germline gives CDR1 SGHAT, CDR2 FQNNGV. Trimming left V 2 bases short and J 4 bases short, with 8 bases between.

The chain is built from TRBV27 and TRBJ1-4; TRBD1 agrees at 11 bases. V was pared by 5 bases and J by 7 bases, with 6 bases of the junction left unmatched. Germline V CDR1 and CDR2: MNHEY, SMNVEV (reference sequence). The CDR3 has 15 amino acids. The CDR3 loop reads CASSPAGTGGEKLFF. The DNA for the CDR3 is TGTGCCAGCAGTCCTGCCGGGACAGGGGGTGAAAAACTGTTTTTT.

The chain is built from TRBV12-5 and TRBJ2-3; D uncertain. Germline V CDR1 and CDR2: LGHNT, FRNRAP. This CDR3 spans 13 amino acids. Trimming left V 2 bases short and J 4 bases short, with 7 bases between. CDR3 loop: CASGLIPPDTQYF. The DNA of the CDR3 is TGTGCTAGTGGTTTGATTCCTCCAGATACGCAGTATTTT. Looking up the rest from reference TRBV12-5 and TRBJ2-3 gives the full variable domain: DARVTQTPRHKVTEMGQEVTMRCQPILGHNTVFWYRQTMMQGLELLAYFRNRAPLDDSGMPKDRFSAEMPDATLATLKIQPSEPRDSAVYFCASGLIPPDTQYFGPGTRLTVL.

This clone was recorded a few times. The CDR3 coding sequence is TGTGCCAGCAGTGCGGTTGAGGGCACTGAAGCTTTCTTT. Translated: CASSAVEGTEAFF. The chain uses TRBV6-5 and TRBJ1-1; D uncertain. V lost 5 bases, J lost 4 bases, and 11 bases lay in between. The germline V gene has CDR1 MNHEY and CDR2 SVGAGI. The CDR3 extends over 13 amino acids.

The V call is TRBV6-6, the J call TRBJ2-3, with unresolved D. Germline V gene sequence: CDR1 MNHNY, CDR2 SVGAGI (reference sequence). V shed 0 bases and J shed 0 bases, with 7 bases lying between them. CDR3 length equals 15 residues. The CDR3 region has the DNA TGTGCCAGCAGTTACTCGAAACTAAGCACAGATACGCAGTATTTT. Encoded protein: CASSYSKLSTDTQYF.

The chain uses TRBV11-1 and TRBJ2-1, with 10 bases lining up with TRBD1. The germline gives CDR1 SGHAT, CDR2 FQDESV (reference sequence). The trim removed 2 bases at V and 6 bases at J, leaving 4 bases unmatched. The CDR3 sequence is 15 residues long. The chain's CDR3 is CASSLPGTGVNEQFF. The CDR3 nucleotides are TGTGCCAGCAGCTTACCGGGGACAGGGGTCAATGAGCAGTTCTTC.

The chain couples TRBV18 to TRBJ1-6; TRBD1 might be the D (5 bases). This CDR3 has 14 residues. The ends were cut back, 1 base at V and 7 bases at J, with 8 bases in the middle. Germline CDR1 reads KGHSH; CDR2 reads LQKENI. CDR3 in amino acids: CASSPQGSNSPLHF. The CDR3 region has the DNA TGTGCCAGCTCACCACAGGGGTCAAATTCACCCCTCCACTTT.

The V call is TRBV5-5, the J call TRBJ2-7, with a possible D match to TRBD2 (7 bases). V shed 0 bases and J shed 6 bases, with 10 bases lying between them. Per germline, CDR1 SGHKS and CDR2 YYEKEE (reference sequence). This CDR3 has 13 amino acids. CDR3 sequence: CASSLAAGAEQYF. The DNA of the CDR3 is TGTGCCAGCAGCTTGGCCGCGGGGGCCGAGCAGTACTTC. The full variable domain, with the rest looked up from reference TRBV5-5 and TRBJ2-7, is DAGVTQSPTHLIKTRGQQVTLRCSPISGHKSVSWYQQVLGQGPQFIFQYYEKEERGRGNFPDRFSARQFPNYSSELNVNALLLGDSALYLCASSLAAGAEQYFGPGTRLTVT.

The rearrangement uses TRBV27 and TRBJ2-7, with 8 nucleotides matching TRBD2. V shed 3 bases, J shed 2 bases, and the junction held 3 bases outside the gene matches. CDR3 length: 14 amino acids. Germline CDR1 reads MNHEY; CDR2 reads SMNVEV (reference sequence). The CDR3: CASSFGTRPYEQYF. Written as DNA, the CDR3 is TGTGCCAGCAGTTTCGGGACTAGACCCTACGAGCAGTACTTC.

V is TRBV18 and J is TRBJ2-1, with 8 bases identical to TRBD1. The CDR3 length is 15 residues. Trimming at V came to 0 bases and at J to 9 bases, leaving 7 bases not matched to a gene. Germline V gene data show CDR1 as KGHSH and CDR2 as LQKENI. The chain's CDR3 is CASSPPWTGRSEQFF. CDR3 bases: TGTGCCAGCTCACCACCCTGGACAGGGAGGAGTGAGCAGTTCTTC.

CDR3 DNA: TGTGCCAGTAGTCCGGGACAGACTAACACTGAAGCTTTCTTT. Translation gives CASSPGQTNTEAFF. This rearrangement joins TRBV19 to TRBJ1-1; the match to TRBD1 covers 7 bases. This CDR3 region has 14 residues. The ends lost 5 bases at V and 2 bases at J; junction bases unmatched: 5. The germline CDR1 and CDR2 sequences are LNHDA and SQIVND (reference sequence).

V gene TRBV5-4 combines with J gene TRBJ1-6; D not certain. CDR1 and CDR2 from the germline V gene are SGHNT and YYREEE (reference sequence). This CDR3 contains 14 residues. Trimming left V 0 bases short and J 17 bases short, with 18 bases between. CDR3 nucleotides: TGTGCCAGCAGCTTGGCCCTGGGAGATACTCTCGTCCACTTT. Protein product: CASSLALGDTLVHF.

The V gene is TRBV7-2, the J gene TRBJ2-2; 7 nucleotides line up with TRBD2. The CDR3 covers 16 residues. The V segment lost 5 bases and the J segment 0 bases; nucleotides outside the gene matches: 6. The germline V gene encodes CDR1 SGHTA and CDR2 FQGNSA. The CDR3 here is CASSPTSDPNTGELFF. As DNA, the CDR3 is TGTGCCAGCAGCCCAACTAGCGATCCGAACACCGGGGAGCTGTTTTTT.

This chain joins TRBV6-5 and TRBJ1-3; 7 bases match TRBD1. The J segment lost 5 bases and the V segment lost 0 bases, leaving 4 bases of the junction unmatched. The germline CDR1 and CDR2 sequences are MNHEY and SVGAGI. The CDR3 totals 15 residues. The CDR3 sequence: CASSYSGQRRNTIYF. DNA of the CDR3: TGTGCCAGCAGTTACTCGGGACAGCGGCGAAACACCATATATTTT.

The chain recombines TRBV5-4 with TRBJ2-5, with D possibly being TRBD2 (5 bases). Looked up from germline, CDR1 is SGHNT and CDR2 is YYREEE (reference sequence). The ends were cut back, 5 bases at V and 1 base at J, with 12 bases in the middle. There are 14 residues in the CDR3. The CDR3 DNA reads as TGTGCCAGCAGTAATTCCGGGATCCAAGAGACCCAGTACTTC. Translation gives CASSNSGIQETQYF.